These 20 T cell receptor beta chains were sequenced from one sample in a study of blood T cell repertoires in COVID-19. The protocol was immunoSEQ multiplex PCR, while the TCRdb copy is restricted to in-frame clones and leaves out a portion. The table shows 40,000 to 65,000 clones, with more than 60% occurring only once. The specimen was peripheral blood. These receptors came from a human donor with active or convalescent COVID-19. The donor label of this sample is uncertain.

The CDR3 bases are TGTGCCAGTACCGCGGGGGGCTCAGCTGGAAACACCATATATTTT. It yields the protein CASTAGGSAGNTIYF. V and J are TRBV19 and TRBJ1-3; D possibly corresponds to TRBD1 (6 bases). Looked up from germline, CDR1 is LNHDA and CDR2 is SQIVND (reference sequence). V lost 7 bases and J lost 2, with 15 bases in between. The CDR3 consists of 15 residues.

V usage is TRBV10-3 and J usage is TRBJ1-4, with TRBD1 as a possible D gene (5 bases). V gave up 6 bases and J gave up 8 bases, with 13 bases separating them. Germline CDR1 reads ENHRY; CDR2 reads SYGVKD. The CDR3 length is 13 residues. The CDR3 region is CAISDGGKEKLFF. As DNA, the CDR3 is TGTGCCATCAGCGACGGGGGAAAGGAAAAACTGTTTTTT.

The rearrangement links TRBV7-9 to TRBJ1-2; possible D gene TRBD1, 5 bases. CDR1 is SEHNR, CDR2 FQNEAQ, per germline (reference sequence). The CDR3 has 13 residues. V lost 1 base to trimming and J lost 8 bases, with 11 bases between them. CDR3 amino acids: CASSLDGGSGYTF. CDR3 DNA sequence: TGTGCCAGCAGCTTAGATGGGGGGAGCGGCTACACCTTC.

The genes are TRBV19 and TRBJ1-3; a possible D gene is TRBD1 (6 bases). V gave up 6 bases and J gave up 3 bases, with 12 bases separating them. Germline loops: CDR1 LNHDA, CDR2 SQIVND (reference sequence). This CDR3 is built from 14 residues. The CDR3 loop reads CASRTQGDGNTIYF. CDR3 bases: TGTGCCAGTAGGACACAGGGAGATGGAAACACCATATATTTT.

This clone occurred a few times. The chain carries TRBV7-2 and TRBJ2-3; no clear D. Trimming removed 4 bases from V and 2 bases from J, with 7 bases in between. The CDR3 runs 13 residues. Germline V gene data show CDR1 as SGHTA and CDR2 as FQGNSA. CDR3 sequence: CASSSFNTDTQYF. CDR3 sequence (DNA): TGTGCCAGCAGCTCCTTTAACACAGATACGCAGTATTTT.

The V call is TRBV14, the J call TRBJ1-1; D is ambiguous. The CDR3 contains 15 residues. V was trimmed by 1 base and J by 2 bases, leaving 11 bases between them. Germline assignment: CDR1 SGHDN and CDR2 FVKESK. The CDR3 DNA reads TGTGCCAGCAGCCAAGTTGCAGGCCTAAACACTGAAGCTTTCTTT. It translates to CASSQVAGLNTEAFF.

J is TRBJ1-2 and V is TRBV20-1; 9 bases agree with TRBD1. Trimming at V came to 3 bases and at J to 3 bases, leaving 5 bases not matched to a gene. In germline, CDR1 is DFQATT, CDR2 SNEGSKA (reference sequence). The CDR3 contains 14 residues. The CDR3 region has the DNA TGCAGTGCTAGTAACAGGGGGCAGGACTATGGCTACACCTTC. This gives the protein CSASNRGQDYGYTF.

The chain is built from TRBV2 and TRBJ1-1; 9 nucleotides align to TRBD1. The trim removed 5 bases at V and 5 bases at J, leaving 3 bases unmatched. This CDR3 contains 13 residues. CDR1 SNHLY and CDR2 FYNNEI come from the germline V gene. CDR3 amino acids: CASSTGGYTEAFF. The CDR3 DNA is TGTGCCAGCAGTACAGGGGGCTATACTGAAGCTTTCTTT.

The rearrangement uses TRBV5-1 and TRBJ1-3, with D perhaps TRBD1 (5 bases). Germline V lookup: CDR1 SGHRS, CDR2 YFSETQ. Deletions cut 4 bases from V and 6 bases from J, with 17 bases between. This CDR3 is 15 amino acids long. DNA for the CDR3: TGCGCCAGCAGCCCGATGGCGGGGGTCGAAAACACCATATATTTT. Translated, it gives CASSPMAGVENTIYF.

The rearrangement links TRBV2 to TRBJ1-4, with D unclear. Germline CDR1 SNHLY, CDR2 FYNNEI. The CDR3 is 13 residues long. Trimming took off 6 bases at V and 7 bases at J, with 12 bases between the two ends. In nucleotides, the CDR3 is TGTGCCAGCAGACCCACAGAGGGTGAAAAACTGTTTTTT. It codes for CASRPTEGEKLFF.

V gene TRBV18 combines with J gene TRBJ1-5, with TRBD1 matching 9 bases. Looked up from germline, CDR1 is KGHSH and CDR2 is LQKENI. This CDR3 has 17 residues. The V gene end was trimmed by 3 bases and the J gene end by 2 bases; junction bases not matched to a gene: 8. CDR3 in DNA: TGTGCCAGCTCACCCAGGGACAGGGCGGTGGGCAATCAGCCCCAGCATTTT. Its protein product is CASSPRDRAVGNQPQHF.

The V and J genes are TRBV5-8 and TRBJ2-7, with D perhaps matching TRBD1 (5 bases). The CDR3 is 14 amino acids. CDR1 and CDR2 (germline): SGHTS, YDEGEE. V lost 2 bases and J lost 6, with 15 bases in between. The CDR3 DNA reads TGTGCCAGCAGCTTAGACCCCAGGGCCCTCGAGCAGTACTTC. Residues: CASSLDPRALEQYF.

This clone has only one observation. The chain has TRBV7-8 and TRBJ2-2, with 10 bases that match TRBD2. CDR1 and CDR2 (germline): SGHVS, FQNEAQ. With V trimmed by 2 bases and J by 7 bases, 7 bases remained unmatched. CDR3 length: 16 residues. CDR3 sequence: CASSLIAGGLIGELFF. In nucleotides, the CDR3 is TGTGCCAGCAGCTTAATAGCGGGAGGATTGATCGGGGAGCTGTTTTTT.

A few counts support this clone. The chain uses TRBV19 and TRBJ1-5, with D possibly being TRBD1 (5 bases). Trimming removed 5 bases from V and 0 bases from J, with 14 bases in between. The germline CDR1 and CDR2 sequences are LNHDA and SQIVND (reference sequence). The CDR3 extends over 16 amino acids. CDR3: CASSADSSYSNQPQHF. The CDR3 DNA is TGTGCCAGTAGTGCAGACAGTTCCTATAGCAATCAGCCCCAGCATTTT.

The CDR3 region has the DNA TGTGCCAGTAGCCCTCGGGGTTCTTATAGCAATCAGCCCCAGCATTTT. Translating it yields CASSPRGSYSNQPQHF. This chain links TRBV19 with TRBJ1-5; unclear D gene. The V end lost 6 bases, the J end lost 0 bases, and 15 bases lay between the germline ends. This CDR3 has 16 residues. Looked up from germline, CDR1 is LNHDA and CDR2 is SQIVND (reference sequence).

The rearrangement uses TRBV11-2 and TRBJ1-4; maybe TRBD1 (5 bases). Germline assignment: CDR1 SGHAT and CDR2 FQNNGV. V was pared by 6 bases and J by 7 bases, with 24 bases between. CDR3 size: 17 residues. The CDR3 sequence is CASSLGGSARRSEKLFF. The CDR3 DNA follows: TGTGCCAGCAGTCTCGGGGGGTCCGCCAGACGGAGTGAAAAACTGTTTTTT. The full variable domain, in which reference TRBV11-2 and TRBJ1-4 provide the parts outside the CDR3, is EAGVAQSPRYKIIEKRQSVAFWCNPISGHATLYWYQQILGQGPKLLIQFQNNGVVDDSQLPKDRFSAERLKGVDSTLKIQPAKLEDSAVYLCASSLGGSARRSEKLFFGSGTQLSVL.

The V and J genes are TRBV11-2 and TRBJ1-4, with 8 bases matching TRBD1. The CDR3 length is 14 residues. With V trimmed by 1 base and J by 7 bases, 2 bases remained unmatched. Germline lookup yields CDR1 SGHAT and CDR2 FQNNGV. CDR3 protein: CASSLAGGGEKLFF. The CDR3 DNA reads TGTGCCAGCAGCTTAGCAGGGGGCGGTGAAAAACTGTTTTTT.

The chain couples TRBV5-1 to TRBJ2-1, with D maybe TRBD2 (6 bases). Germline V gene data show CDR1 as SGHRS and CDR2 as YFSETQ. This CDR3 comprises 15 residues. V was clipped by 4 bases and J by 3 bases, with 14 bases between them. CDR3 sequence: CASSPQSGYYNEQFF. The CDR3 coding sequence is TGCGCCAGCAGCCCCCAAAGCGGGTACTACAATGAGCAGTTCTTC.

This clone was seen more than once but under ten times. The chain uses TRBV20-1 and TRBJ1-6, with a weak D call TRBD1 (6 bases). This CDR3 comprises 15 residues. The germline V and J ends were trimmed by 3 bases and 5 bases, with 14 bases remaining between them. From germline, CDR1 is DFQATT and CDR2 SNEGSKA (reference sequence). DNA of the CDR3: TGCAGTGCTAGTACCGTGGGACAAGATAATTCACCCCTCCACTTT. Encoded protein: CSASTVGQDNSPLHF.

The rearrangement uses TRBV7-2 and TRBJ2-7; 7 bases agree with TRBD2. J lost 3 bases, V lost 6 bases, and 11 bases had no gene match. The CDR3 length is 15 residues. The germline V gene encodes CDR1 SGHTA and CDR2 FQGNSA. CDR3 nucleotides: TGTGCCAGCAGTACTTTTTTGTCGGGAGGCTACGAGCAGTACTTC. It translates to CASSTFLSGGYEQYF. The full variable domain, its missing parts supplied by reference TRBV7-2 and TRBJ2-7, is GAGVSQSPSNKVTEKGKDVELRCDPISGHTALYWYRQSLGQGLEFLIYFQGNSAPDKSGLPSDRFSAERTGGSVSTLTIQRTQQEDSAVYLCASSTFLSGGYEQYFGPGTRLTVT.